This is a list of T cell receptor beta chains from one sample in a study of CD4 T cells in relation to SARS-CoV-2 and coronaviruses. For these receptors, no antigen is known. Sequencing used immunoSEQ multiplex PCR; TCRdb keeps in-frame clones, though not all of them. Of 25,000 to 30,000 clones in the sample, 74% were seen once. The sample was CD4+ T cells from PBMCs, cultured in vitro. These TCRs come from a human donor in good health. Both conserved end residues are part of each CDR3. A D gene is named only where the DNA matches it firmly. Expanded clones get a size class; other rows say once, few or many, or leave the size out.

d_gene: NA; j_gene: TRBJ2-5; abundance: NA; v_gene: TRBV28; CDR3aa: CASSLRSETQYF; CDR3nt: TGTGCCAGCAGTCTTCGGTCGGAGACCCAGTACTTC
d_gene: TRBD1; j_gene: TRBJ2-3; abundance: NA; v_gene: TRBV12-3/TRBV12-4; CDR3aa: CASTPGQGVYF; CDR3nt: TGTGCCAGCACCCCGGGACAGGGTGTGTATTTT
d_gene: NA; j_gene: TRBJ1-6; abundance: NA; v_gene: TRBV30; CDR3aa: CAWSRSGIHPGRPLHF; CDR3nt: TGTGCCTGGAGTCGTTCCGGGATCCACCCTGGACGACCCCTCCACTTT
d_gene: NA; j_gene: TRBJ1-5; abundance: NA; v_gene: TRBV5-1; CDR3aa: CASSLGAGSNQPQHF; CDR3nt: TGCGCCAGCAGCTTGGGAGCGGGGAGCAATCAGCCCCAGCATTTT
d_gene: TRBD1; j_gene: TRBJ2-7; abundance: NA; v_gene: TRBV6-5; CDR3aa: CASSYGTGGYEQYF; CDR3nt: TGTGCCAGCAGTTATGGGACAGGCGGCTACGAGCAGTACTTC
d_gene: TRBD2; j_gene: TRBJ2-3; abundance: NA; v_gene: TRBV20-1; CDR3aa: CSASILAGVPDTQYF; CDR3nt: TGCAGTGCTAGTATCCTAGCGGGAGTACCAGATACGCAGTATTTT
d_gene: NA; j_gene: TRBJ1-1; abundance: few; v_gene: TRBV7-3; CDR3aa: CASSPTGNTEAFF; CDR3nt: TGTGCCAGCAGCCCCACAGGGAACACTGAAGCTTTCTTT
d_gene: TRBD2; j_gene: TRBJ2-5; abundance: NA; v_gene: TRBV2; CDR3aa: CASSERGRGETQYF; CDR3nt: TGTGCCAGCAGTGAACGCGGGAGAGGGGAGACCCAGTACTTC
d_gene: NA; j_gene: TRBJ2-6; abundance: NA; v_gene: TRBV3-1/TRBV3-2; CDR3aa: CASSVGGFSGANVLTF; CDR3nt: TGTGCCAGCAGCGTTGGGGGTTTCTCTGGGGCCAACGTCCTGACTTTC
d_gene: TRBD2; j_gene: TRBJ2-2; abundance: NA; v_gene: TRBV4-3; CDR3aa: CASSQDTPRGLAGGPGELFF; CDR3nt: TGCGCCAGCAGCCAAGACACGCCCCGGGGTCTAGCGGGGGGGCCCGGGGAGCTGTTTTTT
d_gene: TRBD1; j_gene: TRBJ2-5; abundance: hyperexpanded; v_gene: TRBV6-5; CDR3aa: CASRQGRETQYF; CDR3nt: TGTGCCAGCCGACAGGGGCGGGAGACCCAGTACTTC
d_gene: TRBD2; j_gene: TRBJ2-1; abundance: few; v_gene: TRBV5-1; CDR3aa: CASRLAGGLPDEQFF; CDR3nt: TGCGCCAGCAGACTAGCGGGAGGCCTACCTGATGAGCAGTTCTTC
d_gene: NA; j_gene: TRBJ2-7; abundance: NA; v_gene: TRBV7-9; CDR3aa: CASSLGAMGAVDYEQYF; CDR3nt: TGTGCCAGCAGCTTGGGGGCTATGGGGGCCGTTGATTACGAGCAGTACTTC
d_gene: NA; j_gene: TRBJ2-1; abundance: NA; v_gene: TRBV11-2; CDR3aa: CASNPDRIYNEQFF; CDR3nt: TGTGCCAGCAACCCAGACAGGATCTACAATGAGCAGTTCTTC
d_gene: NA; j_gene: TRBJ1-1; abundance: NA; v_gene: TRBV6-5; CDR3aa: CASSLNTGKTEAFF; CDR3nt: TGTGCCAGCAGCCTGAACACTGGCAAGACTGAAGCTTTCTTT
d_gene: NA; j_gene: TRBJ1-1; abundance: few; v_gene: TRBV18; CDR3aa: CASSPTGDHGTEAFF; CDR3nt: TGTGCCAGCTCACCGACCGGGGACCATGGCACTGAAGCTTTCTTT
d_gene: TRBD1; j_gene: TRBJ2-7; abundance: NA; v_gene: TRBV11-2; CDR3aa: CASSSDRGGYEQYF; CDR3nt: TGTGCCAGCAGCTCCGACAGGGGGGGCTACGAGCAGTACTTC
d_gene: TRBD2; j_gene: TRBJ2-7; abundance: NA; v_gene: TRBV7-9; CDR3aa: CASSLESFSGYDYEQYF; CDR3nt: TGTGCCAGCAGCTTAGAATCCTTTAGCGGGTACGACTACGAGCAGTACTTC
d_gene: NA; j_gene: TRBJ1-1; abundance: few; v_gene: TRBV9; CDR3aa: CASSNRDGSQAFF; CDR3nt: TGTGCCAGCAGCAACCGGGACGGGAGTCAAGCTTTCTTT
d_gene: TRBD2; j_gene: TRBJ2-3; abundance: NA; v_gene: TRBV3-1/TRBV3-2; CDR3aa: CASSQVDSGSTDTQYF; CDR3nt: TGTGCCAGCAGCCAAGTGGATAGCGGGAGCACAGATACGCAGTATTTT
d_gene: NA; j_gene: TRBJ2-3; abundance: NA; v_gene: TRBV4-3; CDR3aa: CASSQDWTATDTQYF; CDR3nt: TGCGCCAGCAGCCAAGATTGGACGGCCACAGATACGCAGTATTTT
d_gene: NA; j_gene: TRBJ1-5; abundance: NA; v_gene: TRBV11-2; CDR3aa: CASSFGGRDQPQHF; CDR3nt: TGTGCCAGCAGCTTCGGGGGCCGGGATCAGCCCCAGCATTTT
d_gene: NA; j_gene: TRBJ2-7; abundance: NA; v_gene: TRBV30; CDR3aa: CAWSGTGQSYEQYF; CDR3nt: TGTGCCTGGAGTGGCACCGGGCAATCCTACGAGCAGTACTTC
d_gene: NA; j_gene: TRBJ2-1; abundance: few; v_gene: TRBV3-1/TRBV3-2; CDR3aa: CASSPDRSSYNEQFF; CDR3nt: TGTGCCAGCAGCCCAGACCGTAGCTCCTACAATGAGCAGTTCTTC
d_gene: TRBD1; j_gene: TRBJ1-5; abundance: NA; v_gene: TRBV4-1; CDR3aa: CASSQAQGIGSNQPQHF; CDR3nt: TGCGCCAGCAGCCAAGCACAGGGGATTGGGAGCAATCAGCCCCAGCATTTT
d_gene: TRBD1; j_gene: TRBJ2-1; abundance: once; v_gene: TRBV5-4; CDR3aa: CASTTDRVGEQFF; CDR3nt: TGTGCCAGCACGACCGACAGGGTTGGTGAGCAGTTCTTC
d_gene: NA; j_gene: TRBJ1-6; abundance: NA; v_gene: TRBV7-2; CDR3aa: CASSFYPDSSSPLHF; CDR3nt: TGTGCCAGCAGCTTCTACCCGGACAGTTCTTCACCCCTCCACTTT
d_gene: NA; j_gene: TRBJ2-5; abundance: NA; v_gene: TRBV7-2; CDR3aa: CASSSQGGYGTQYF; CDR3nt: TGTGCCAGCAGCTCACAGGGTGGGTACGGAACCCAGTACTTC
d_gene: NA; j_gene: TRBJ1-2; abundance: NA; v_gene: TRBV28; CDR3aa: CASSPTTGGLPGYTF; CDR3nt: TGTGCCAGCAGCCCAACGACAGGAGGGCTTCCGGGCTACACCTTC
d_gene: NA; j_gene: TRBJ1-6; abundance: NA; v_gene: TRBV7-9; CDR3aa: CASSWAREKGSPLHF; CDR3nt: TGTGCCAGCAGCTGGGCGCGGGAAAAGGGGTCACCCCTCCACTTT
d_gene: NA; j_gene: TRBJ1-5; abundance: NA; v_gene: TRBV4-2; CDR3aa: CASSEQFSNQPQHF; CDR3nt: TGTGCCAGCAGCGAACAATTTAGCAATCAGCCCCAGCATTTT
d_gene: NA; j_gene: TRBJ2-7; abundance: NA; v_gene: TRBV10-2; CDR3aa: CASRGFYEQYF; CDR3nt: TGCGCCAGCAGGGGGTTCTACGAGCAGTACTTC
d_gene: NA; j_gene: TRBJ2-4; abundance: NA; v_gene: TRBV9; CDR3aa: CASSGGAKNIQYF; CDR3nt: TGTGCCAGCAGCGGAGGTGCCAAAAACATTCAGTACTTC
d_gene: NA; j_gene: TRBJ2-1; abundance: NA; v_gene: TRBV6-2/TRBV6-3; CDR3aa: CASSLIAAPYNEQFF; CDR3nt: TGTGCCAGCAGCCTTATAGCGGCCCCCTACAATGAGCAGTTCTTC
d_gene: TRBD1; j_gene: TRBJ1-2; abundance: NA; v_gene: TRBV7-9; CDR3aa: CASSPLTFTGTGRSGYTF; CDR3nt: TGTGCCAGCAGCCCACTAACCTTTACCGGGACAGGGAGGAGTGGCTACACCTTC
d_gene: NA; j_gene: TRBJ2-3; abundance: NA; v_gene: TRBV7-3; CDR3aa: CASSPSNVADTQYF; CDR3nt: TGTGCCAGCAGCCCCTCTAACGTCGCAGATACGCAGTATTTT
d_gene: NA; j_gene: TRBJ1-6; abundance: NA; v_gene: TRBV30; CDR3aa: CAWSRNYNSPLHF; CDR3nt: TGTGCCTGGAGTAGGAACTATAATTCACCCCTCCACTTT
d_gene: NA; j_gene: TRBJ1-4; abundance: NA; v_gene: TRBV4-3; CDR3aa: CASSQDRLRGREKLFF; CDR3nt: TGCGCCAGCAGCCAAGATAGGTTAAGGGGCAGGGAAAAACTGTTTTTT
d_gene: TRBD1; j_gene: TRBJ1-1; abundance: NA; v_gene: TRBV7-2; CDR3aa: CASSLVGTGMVTEAFF; CDR3nt: TGTGCCAGCAGCTTAGTCGGGACAGGGATGGTCACTGAAGCTTTCTTT